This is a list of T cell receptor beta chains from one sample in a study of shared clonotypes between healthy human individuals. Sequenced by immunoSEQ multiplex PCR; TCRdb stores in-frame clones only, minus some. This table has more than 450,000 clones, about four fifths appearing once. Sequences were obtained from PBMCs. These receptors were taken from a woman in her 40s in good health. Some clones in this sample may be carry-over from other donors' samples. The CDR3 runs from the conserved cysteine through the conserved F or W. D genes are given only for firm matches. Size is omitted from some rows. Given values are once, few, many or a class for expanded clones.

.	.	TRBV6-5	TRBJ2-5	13	TGTGCCACTCGCTCTAGCGTCCGAGAGACCCAGTACTTC	CATRSSVRETQYF
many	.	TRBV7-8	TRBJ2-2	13	TGTGCCAGCAGCTTAGAGGCCACCGGGGAGCTGTTTTTT	CASSLEATGELFF
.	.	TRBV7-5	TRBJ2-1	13	TGTGCCAGCAGCTTTGGGACTAATAATGAGCAGTTCTTC	CASSFGTNNEQFF
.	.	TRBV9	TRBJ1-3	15	TGTGCCAGCAGCGTAGATGGCAACTCTGGAAACACCATATATTTT	CASSVDGNSGNTIYF
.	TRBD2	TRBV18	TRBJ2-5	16	TGTGCCAGCTCACTCCGACTAGCGGGGGGCCAAGAGACCCAGTACTTC	CASSLRLAGGQETQYF
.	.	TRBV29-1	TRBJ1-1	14	TGCAGCGTTGGACCGGGACAACCGAACACTGAAGCTTTCTTT	CSVGPGQPNTEAFF
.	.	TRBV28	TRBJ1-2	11	TGTGCCAGCAGCCACAGGGACGGCTACACCTTC	CASSHRDGYTF
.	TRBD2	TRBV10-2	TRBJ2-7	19	TGCGCCAGCAGGCCTGGGGTGGGACTAGCGGGAGTCCACTCCTACGAGCAGTACTTC	CASRPGVGLAGVHSYEQYF
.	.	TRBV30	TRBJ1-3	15	TGTGCCTGGAGTGGACCGTATTTCTCTGGAAACACCATATATTTT	CAWSGPYFSGNTIYF
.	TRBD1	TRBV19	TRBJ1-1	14	TGTGCCAGTAGACAGGGGACTCGGCGCACTGAAGCTTTCTTT	CASRQGTRRTEAFF
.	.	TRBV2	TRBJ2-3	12	TGTGCCAGCAGGATGACAGCCGGTACGCAGTATTTT	CASRMTAGTQYF
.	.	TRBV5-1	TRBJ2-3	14	TGCGCCAGCAGCTTAGGGAGCTGGGGAGATACGCAGTATTTT	CASSLGSWGDTQYF
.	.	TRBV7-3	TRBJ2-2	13	TGTGCCAGCAGCCCCCTGGGCTCTGGGGAGCTGTTTTTT	CASSPLGSGELFF
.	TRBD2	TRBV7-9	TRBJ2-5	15	TGTGCCAGCAGTCCTAGCGGGGGACGTGCGGAGACCCAGTACTTC	CASSPSGGRAETQYF
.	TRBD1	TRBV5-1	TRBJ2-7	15	TGCGCCAGCAGCTTGGAACCGACAGGGTACTACGAGCAGTACTTC	CASSLEPTGYYEQYF
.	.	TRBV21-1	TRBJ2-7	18	TGTGCCAGCAGCAACCCGAAGGCCCGGGACAGGACCCCCTACGAGCAGTACTTC	CASSNPKARDRTPYEQYF
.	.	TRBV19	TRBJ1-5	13	TGTGCCACCTCTTCCGCGGGGCATCAGCCCCAGCATTTT	CATSSAGHQPQHF
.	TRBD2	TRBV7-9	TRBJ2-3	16	TGTGCCAGCAGCTTGGACAGCGGGAGTGGGGCAGATACGCAGTATTTT	CASSLDSGSGADTQYF
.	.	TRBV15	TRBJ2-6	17	TGTGCCACCAGCAGAGATTCGCAGGGCCCCGGGGCCAACGTCCTGACTTTC	CATSRDSQGPGANVLTF
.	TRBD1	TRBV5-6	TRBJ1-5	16	TGTGCCAGCAGCTTCGGGACAGGGGTGAACAATCAGCCCCAGCATTTT	CASSFGTGVNNQPQHF
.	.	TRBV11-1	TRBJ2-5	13	TGTGCCAGCAGCTTTGGAGGGTCGGAGACCCAGTACTTC	CASSFGGSETQYF
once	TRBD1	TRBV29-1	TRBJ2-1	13	TGCAGCGGTGGGACAGGGGGCCAAAATGAGCAGTTCTTC	CSGGTGGQNEQFF
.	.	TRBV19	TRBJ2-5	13	TGTGCCACTAGTCTTGGGGCCCAAGAGACCCAGTACTTC	CATSLGAQETQYF
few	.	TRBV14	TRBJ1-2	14	TGTGCCAGCAGCCAGGAGGACGGCCAGTATGGCTACACCTTC	CASSQEDGQYGYTF
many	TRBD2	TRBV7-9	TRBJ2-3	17	TGTGCCAGCAGCGAGGCGGCTAGCGGGTGGGGCACAGATACGCAGTATTTT	CASSEAASGWGTDTQYF
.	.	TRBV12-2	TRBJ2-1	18	TGTGCAAGTCGCTTAAGGCGAAGGGTGACTAGCGGGAGGCACTTCCAGTTCTTC	CASRLRRRVTSGRHFQFF
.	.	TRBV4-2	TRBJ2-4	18	TGTGCCAGCAGCCAAGATACGGGGTCTTACTTAGCCAAAAACATTCAGTACTTC	CASSQDTGSYLAKNIQYF
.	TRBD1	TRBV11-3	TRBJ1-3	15	TGTGCCAGCAGCGCTTGGGGACAGACTGGAAACACCATATATTTT	CASSAWGQTGNTIYF
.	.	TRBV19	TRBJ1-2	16	TGTGCCAGTAGCCCCTATGTCGGGGATGGGGACTATGGCTACACCTTC	CASSPYVGDGDYGYTF
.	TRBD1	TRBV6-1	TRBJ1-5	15	TGTGCCAGCAGCGGTATGGACAGGGCCGGTCAGCCCCAGCATTTT	CASSGMDRAGQPQHF
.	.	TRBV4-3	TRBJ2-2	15	TGCGCCAGCAGCCGAGGTACTAGCAAAGCCGGGGAGCTGTTTTTT	CASSRGTSKAGELFF
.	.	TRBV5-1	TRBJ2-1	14	TGCGCCAGCAGCCGGGGGTCTTCCTACAATGAGCAGTTCTTC	CASSRGSSYNEQFF
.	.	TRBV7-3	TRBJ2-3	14	TGTGCCAGCAGCTTAACCGGGTGGGGGGATACGCAGTATTTT	CASSLTGWGDTQYF
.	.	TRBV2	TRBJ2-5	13	TGTGCCAGCAGGGGAGGGACAGCGGGGACCCAGTACTTC	CASRGGTAGTQYF
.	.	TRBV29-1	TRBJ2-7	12	TGCAGCGTGCGGACAGCCTTGTACGAGCAGTACTTC	CSVRTALYEQYF
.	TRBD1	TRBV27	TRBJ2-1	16	TGTGCCAGCAGTTTAAGTGGAAACAGGGGGTTGGATGAGCAGTTCTTC	CASSLSGNRGLDEQFF
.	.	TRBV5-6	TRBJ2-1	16	TGTGCCAGCAGCTTAACTGGTAGTAGCTCCTACAATGAGCAGTTCTTC	CASSLTGSSSYNEQFF
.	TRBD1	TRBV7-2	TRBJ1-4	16	TGTGCCAGCAGCACCCGACGTACAGGGGGCCCTGAAAAACTGTTTTTT	CASSTRRTGGPEKLFF
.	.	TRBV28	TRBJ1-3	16	TGTGCCAGCAGCTTTGCGGGGGCTAACTCTGGAAACACCATATATTTT	CASSFAGANSGNTIYF
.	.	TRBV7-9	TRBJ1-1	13	TGTGCCAGCAGCTTGACAGGAGACACTGAAGCTTTCTTT	CASSLTGDTEAFF
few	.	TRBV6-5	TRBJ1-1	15	TGTGCCAGCAGCGAATACAGGCTGTGGGGCACTGAAGCTTTCTTT	CASSEYRLWGTEAFF
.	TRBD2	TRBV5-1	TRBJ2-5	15	TGCGCCAGCAGCTTGCGACTAGCGGGAGTGGAGACCCAGTACTTC	CASSLRLAGVETQYF
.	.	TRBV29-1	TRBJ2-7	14	TGCAGCGAACCGATACGGGATCACACACGCGAGCAGTACTTC	CSEPIRDHTREQYF
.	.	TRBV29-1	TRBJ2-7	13	TGCAGCGTTGAAGAGGGGAGTAGTTACGAGCAGTACTTC	CSVEEGSSYEQYF
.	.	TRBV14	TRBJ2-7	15	TGTGCCAGCAGCCAAGCGTCCTTCTCATCCTACGAGCAGTACTTC	CASSQASFSSYEQYF
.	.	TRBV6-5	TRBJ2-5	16	TGTGCCAGCAGTTACGGGTGGACCCGATCTCAAGAGACCCAGTACTTC	CASSYGWTRSQETQYF
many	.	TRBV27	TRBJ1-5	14	TGTGCCAGCAGCCTTACAGGGTTTTGGCAGCCCCAGCATTTT	CASSLTGFWQPQHF
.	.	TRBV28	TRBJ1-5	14	TGTGCCAGCACCGCGGGAGGCGGGATCCAGCCCCAGCATTTT	CASTAGGGIQPQHF
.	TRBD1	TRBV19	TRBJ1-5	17	TGTGCCAGTAGTTTACGACAGGGGGCGATGGACAATCAGCCCCAGCATTTT	CASSLRQGAMDNQPQHF
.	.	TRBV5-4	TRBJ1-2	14	TGTGCCAGCAGCGCGGATCACTCTAACTATGGCTACACCTTC	CASSADHSNYGYTF
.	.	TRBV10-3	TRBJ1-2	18	TGTGCCATCAGTGTACAGCCTCCCCTGGGGAACCTCGTCTATGGCTACACCTTC	CAISVQPPLGNLVYGYTF
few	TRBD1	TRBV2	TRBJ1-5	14	TGTGCCAGCAGTGGATTGGACAGGAATCAGCCCCAGCATTTT	CASSGLDRNQPQHF
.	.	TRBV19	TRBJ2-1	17	TGTGCCAGTAGTATCATTGGGCGGAACTCCTTTTACAATGAGCAGTTCTTC	CASSIIGRNSFYNEQFF
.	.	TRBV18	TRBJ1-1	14	TGTGCCAGCTCACCAGCGGGTGCGTCGGCTGAAGCTTTCTTT	CASSPAGASAEAFF
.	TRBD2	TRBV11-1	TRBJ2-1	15	TGTGCCAGCAGCTTCAGAACTAGCGGACACAATGAGCAGTTCTTC	CASSFRTSGHNEQFF
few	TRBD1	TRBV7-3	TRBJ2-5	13	TGTGCCAGCAGCTCACGACAGGGCCGCGTCCAGTACTTC	CASSSRQGRVQYF
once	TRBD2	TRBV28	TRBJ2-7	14	TGTGCCAGCAGGGGGACTAGCGGTCGGTACGAGCAGTACTTC	CASRGTSGRYEQYF